Listed below are T cell receptor beta chains from one sample, sequenced in a study of blood T cells in healthy people across ages. TCRdb called the 5' RACE reads again in MiXCR, with one record for every CDR3 protein. The data show around 1,000,000 distinct CDR3 sequences, around 25% seen once. These records were also assigned to another study, of T cells of mothers and their children.

The sequencing input was blood. The receptor source for this set is a girl aged 2 to 10 in good health. The CDR3 runs from the conserved cysteine through the conserved F or W. A D gene is named only where the DNA matches it firmly. Only some rows state a clone size, as once, few, many or a class for expanded clones.

>TRBV29-1|-|-|TRBJ2-7
CSVDGPGAYEQYF
TGCAGCGTTGACGGGCCAGGGGCCTACGAGCAGTACTTC
>TRBV20-1|TRBD2|few|TRBJ2-7
CGWLPSGGDKQYF
TGCGGGTGGCTACCCAGCGGGGGGGACAAGCAGTACTTC
>TRBV20-1|-|-|TRBJ1-2
CSAGTGPDGYTF
TGCAGTGCTGGTACGGGGCCGGATGGCTACACCTTC
>TRBV2|-|many|TRBJ2-1
CASSAEGTMGNEQFF
TGTGCCAGCAGCGCCGAGGGGACAATGGGCAATGAGCAGTTCTTC
>TRBV28|-|-|TRBJ1-5
CASGRIGNQPQHF
TGTGCCAGCGGACGGATTGGCAATCAGCCCCAGCATTTT
>TRBV11-2|-|-|TRBJ2-5
CASSFPPGGVETQYF
TGTGCCAGCAGCTTCCCCCCCGGGGGAGTGGAGACCCAGTACTTC
>TRBV20-1|TRBD2|-|TRBJ2-5
CSAREEVISGISQETQYF
TGCAGTGCTAGAGAAGAAGTCATTAGCGGGATCTCGCAAGAGACCCAGTACTTC
>TRBV14|TRBD1|-|TRBJ1-3
CASSLISGGLGNTIYF
TGTGCCAGCAGCCTCATTTCAGGGGGACTTGGAAACACCATATATTTT
>TRBV29-1|-|-|TRBJ2-4
CSVIRGSKNIQYF
TGCAGCGTCATCAGGGGCAGCAAAAACATTCAGTACTTC
>TRBV7-3|TRBD1|once|TRBJ1-1
CASSLTGYDTEAFF
TGTGCCAGCAGCTTGACAGGGTACGACACTGAAGCTTTCTTT
>TRBV4-3|TRBD1|-|TRBJ1-5
CASSPDRVSQPQHF
TGCGCCAGCAGCCCAGACAGGGTGAGTCAGCCCCAGCATTTT
>TRBV29-1|TRBD1|-|TRBJ1-2
CSVHRGLTGTYGYTF
TGCAGCGTCCACAGGGGACTGACAGGGACCTATGGCTACACCTTC
>TRBV14|TRBD1|few|TRBJ2-1
CASSQDMGTGAPSSSYNEQFF
TGTGCCAGCAGCCAAGATATGGGGACAGGGGCGCCCTCGAGCTCCTACAATGAGCAGTTCTTC